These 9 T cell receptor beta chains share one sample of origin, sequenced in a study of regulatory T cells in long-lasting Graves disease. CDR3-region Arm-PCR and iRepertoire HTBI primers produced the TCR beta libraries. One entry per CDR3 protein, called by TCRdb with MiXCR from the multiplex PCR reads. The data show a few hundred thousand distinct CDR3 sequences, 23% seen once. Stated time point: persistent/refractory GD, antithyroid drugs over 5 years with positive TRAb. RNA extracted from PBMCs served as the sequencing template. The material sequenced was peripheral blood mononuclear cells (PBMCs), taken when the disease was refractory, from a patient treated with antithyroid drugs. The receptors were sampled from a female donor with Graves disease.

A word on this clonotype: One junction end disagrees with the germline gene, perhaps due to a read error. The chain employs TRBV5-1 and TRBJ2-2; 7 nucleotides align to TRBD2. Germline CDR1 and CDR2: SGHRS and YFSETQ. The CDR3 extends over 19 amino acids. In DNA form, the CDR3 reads TGCGCCAGCAGCTTGAGGGCCGGGCCTCGTGGCGGGAGAACCGGGGGGCTGTTTTTT. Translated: CASSLRAGPRGGRTGGLFF.

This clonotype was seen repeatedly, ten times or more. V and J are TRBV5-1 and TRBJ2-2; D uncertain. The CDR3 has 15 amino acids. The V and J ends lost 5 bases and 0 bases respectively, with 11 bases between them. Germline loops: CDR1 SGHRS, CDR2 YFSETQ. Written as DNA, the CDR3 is TGCGCCAGCAGTTCCTACATCACGAACACCGGGGAGCTGTTTTTT. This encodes CASSSYITNTGELFF.

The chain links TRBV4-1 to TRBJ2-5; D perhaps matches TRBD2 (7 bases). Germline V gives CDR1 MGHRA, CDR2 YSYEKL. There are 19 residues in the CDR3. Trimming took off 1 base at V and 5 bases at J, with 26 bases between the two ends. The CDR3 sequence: CASSQGGGAYSNTRETQYF. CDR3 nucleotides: TGCGCCAGCAGCCAAGGAGGGGGGGCCTACTCAAATACCCGTGAGACCCAGTACTTC.

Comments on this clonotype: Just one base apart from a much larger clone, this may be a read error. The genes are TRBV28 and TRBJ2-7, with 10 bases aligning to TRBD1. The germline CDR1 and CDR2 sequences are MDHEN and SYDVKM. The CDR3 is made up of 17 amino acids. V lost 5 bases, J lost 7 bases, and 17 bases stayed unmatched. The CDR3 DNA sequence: TGTGCCAGCAGTCCCCGGACAGGGGGTAAGGGATGTGGAGAGCAGTACTTC. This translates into CASSPRTGGKGCGEQYF.

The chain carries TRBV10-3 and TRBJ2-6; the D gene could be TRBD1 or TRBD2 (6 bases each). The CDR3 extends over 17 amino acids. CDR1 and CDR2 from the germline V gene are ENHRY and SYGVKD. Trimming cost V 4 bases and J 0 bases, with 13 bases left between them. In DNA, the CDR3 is TGTGCCATCAGTGGCGCGGGACAAAACTCTGGGGCCAACGTCCTGACTTTC. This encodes CAISGAGQNSGANVLTF.

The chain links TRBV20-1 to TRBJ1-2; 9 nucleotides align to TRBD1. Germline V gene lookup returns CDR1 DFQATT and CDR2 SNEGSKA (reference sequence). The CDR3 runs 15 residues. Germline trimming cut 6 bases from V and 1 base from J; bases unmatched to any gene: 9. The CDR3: CSARMTGGFNYGYTF. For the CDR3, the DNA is TGCAGTGCCCGGATGACAGGGGGTTTTAACTATGGCTACACCTTC.

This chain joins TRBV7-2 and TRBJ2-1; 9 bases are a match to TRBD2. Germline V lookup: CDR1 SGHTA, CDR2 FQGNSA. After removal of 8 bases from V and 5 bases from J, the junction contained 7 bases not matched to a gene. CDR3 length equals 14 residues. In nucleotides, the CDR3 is TGTGCCAGCTCTCTAGCGGGAAGACACAATGAGCAGTTCTTC. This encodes CASSLAGRHNEQFF.

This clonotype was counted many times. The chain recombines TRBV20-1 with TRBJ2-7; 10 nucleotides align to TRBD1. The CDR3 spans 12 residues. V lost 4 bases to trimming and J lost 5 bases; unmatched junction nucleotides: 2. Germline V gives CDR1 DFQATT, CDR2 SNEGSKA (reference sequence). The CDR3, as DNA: TGCAGTGCTACTGGGACAGGGGACGAGCAGTACTTC. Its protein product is CSATGTGDEQYF.

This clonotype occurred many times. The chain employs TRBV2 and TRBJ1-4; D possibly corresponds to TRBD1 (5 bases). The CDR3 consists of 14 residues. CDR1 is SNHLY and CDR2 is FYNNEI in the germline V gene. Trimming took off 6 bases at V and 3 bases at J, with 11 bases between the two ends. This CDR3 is CASRIGTSNEKLFF. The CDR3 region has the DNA TGTGCCAGCAGGATAGGGACTTCTAATGAAAAACTGTTTTTT. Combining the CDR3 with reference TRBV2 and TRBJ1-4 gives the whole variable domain EPEVTQTPSHQVTQMGQEVILRCVPISNHLYFYWYRQILGQKVEFLVSFYNNEISEKSEIFDDQFSVERPDGSNFTLKIRSTKLEDSAMYFCASRIGTSNEKLFFGSGTQLSVL.